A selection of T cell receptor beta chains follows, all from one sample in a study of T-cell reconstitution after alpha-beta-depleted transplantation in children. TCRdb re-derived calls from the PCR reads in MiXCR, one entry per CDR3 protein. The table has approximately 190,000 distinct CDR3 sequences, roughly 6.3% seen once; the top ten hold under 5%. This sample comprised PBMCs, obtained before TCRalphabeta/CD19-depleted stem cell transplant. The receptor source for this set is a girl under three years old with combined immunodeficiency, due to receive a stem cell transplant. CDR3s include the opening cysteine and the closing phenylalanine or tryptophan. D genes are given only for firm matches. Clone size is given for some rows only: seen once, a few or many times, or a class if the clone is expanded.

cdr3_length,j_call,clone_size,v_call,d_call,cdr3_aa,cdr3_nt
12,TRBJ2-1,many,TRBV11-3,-,CASSLDRNEQFF,TGTGCCAGCAGCTTAGACCGAAATGAGCAGTTCTTC
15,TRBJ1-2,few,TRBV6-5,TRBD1,CASSYSSGGEDGYTF,TGTGCCAGCAGTTACTCGTCAGGGGGCGAAGATGGCTACACCTTC
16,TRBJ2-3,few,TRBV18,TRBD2,CASSPRSGASTDTQYF,TGTGCCAGCTCACCGAGGAGCGGGGCTAGCACAGATACGCAGTATTTT
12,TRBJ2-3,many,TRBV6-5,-,CASRGEVDTQYF,TGTGCCAGCAGGGGGGAAGTAGATACGCAGTATTTT
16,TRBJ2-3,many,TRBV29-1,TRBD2,CSVAGGLAGEIDTQYF,TGCAGCGTCGCCGGGGGACTAGCGGGAGAGATAGATACGCAGTATTTT
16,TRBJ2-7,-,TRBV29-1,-,CSVEGGQGQEIYEQYF,TGCAGCGTTGAAGGGGGGCAGGGGCAGGAGATTTACGAGCAGTACTTC
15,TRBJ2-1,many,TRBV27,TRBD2,CASSLIAGGRNEQFF,TGTGCCAGCAGTTTAATTGCGGGGGGGCGCAATGAGCAGTTCTTC
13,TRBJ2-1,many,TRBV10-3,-,CAISVGPYNEQFF,TGTGCCATCAGTGTCGGACCATACAATGAGCAGTTCTTC
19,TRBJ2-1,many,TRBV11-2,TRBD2,CASSLERTSGSSSYNEQFF,TGTGCCAGCAGCTTAGAAAGGACTAGCGGATCGAGCTCCTACAATGAGCAGTTCTTC
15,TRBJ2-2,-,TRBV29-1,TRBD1,CSVIGTGAMAGELFF,TGCAGCGTCATCGGGACAGGGGCCATGGCCGGGGAGCTGTTTTTT
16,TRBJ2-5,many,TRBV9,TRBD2,CASSVPAGGPQETQYF,TGTGCCAGCAGCGTTCCAGCGGGAGGGCCCCAAGAGACCCAGTACTTC